This TCR beta chain was retrieved from a study of blood T cell repertoires in COVID-19. J was trimmed by 8 bases and V by 7 bases; bases with no gene match: 6. This CDR3 region has 12 residues. CDR1 and CDR2 from the germline V gene are WSHSY and SAAADI. Measured with immunoSEQ multiplex PCR; TCRdb has only the in-frame clones, and not every one. The data show approximately 150,000 clones, 65% to 85% seen once. The sequence came from a man between 65 and 85 years old who had been exposed to COVID-19. Sequenced sample: PBMCs or T cells enriched from blood (not recorded which). This chain links TRBV10-2 with TRBJ1-1; TRBD1 matches 8 bases. The CDR3 sequence: CASILDRGEAFF. In DNA form, the CDR3 reads TGCGCCAGCATTCTCGACAGGGGAGAAGCTTTCTTT.